This is a list of T cell receptor beta chains from one sample in a study of CD8 T cells in ankylosing spondylitis. TCRdb reanalysed the 5' RACE reads using MiXCR and keeps one entry per CDR3 protein. The sample includes some 37,000 distinct CDR3 sequences, 9.5% to 11% seen only once; the top ten take 20% to 25%. The source material was synovial fluid, either unsorted or a sorted T cell fraction (not recorded which). These receptors were collected from a male donor with ankylosing spondylitis. The conserved cysteine and the conserved F or W are not part of the CDR3 here. A D gene is named only where the DNA matches it firmly. Some rows have no size entry. The others give once, few or many, or a class for an expanded clone.

TRBJ2-1	TRBV24-1	TRBD2	NA	ATSDSASGRSSYNEQF
TRBJ2-3	TRBV7-9	TRBD2	NA	ASSPPASGSTDTQY
TRBJ2-5	TRBV7-2	TRBD2	NA	ASSLGGGRARETQY
TRBJ2-2	TRBV30	NA	NA	AWSNRADGELF
TRBJ1-5	TRBV29-1	NA	many	SVEESGGNQPQH
TRBJ2-2	TRBV12-3/TRBV12-4	NA	many	ASIKHLIGKELF
TRBJ2-3	TRBV19	TRBD1	NA	ASSKRPGTGGADTQY
TRBJ2-2	TRBV5-6	NA	medium-sized	ASSLTGMNTGELF
TRBJ2-7	TRBV3-1	NA	few	ASSRDGTSYEQY
TRBJ1-1	TRBV24-1	NA	many	ATSDLRSWGWPEAF
TRBJ2-1	TRBV5-1	NA	many	ASSWRDTYNEQF
TRBJ2-7	TRBV19	TRBD2	few	ASSEVGTTDYEQY
TRBJ2-3	TRBV4-1	NA	NA	ASSQGADTQY
TRBJ2-7	TRBV11-2	TRBD2	few	ASSLRGAGTSGRYEQY
TRBJ2-3	TRBV5-1	TRBD2	NA	ASSLGLAGGPNTDTQY
TRBJ2-3	TRBV6-2/TRBV6-3	NA	few	ASPRTVDTDTQY
TRBJ2-7	TRBV4-3	TRBD2	NA	ASSDSAGGLEQY
TRBJ2-1	TRBV7-2	TRBD2	NA	ASSPGLVSSDEQF
TRBJ2-2	TRBV14	NA	many	ASSQDPGFNTGELF
TRBJ2-3	TRBV20-1	TRBD2	many	SARDFRLAGGPQDTQY
TRBJ2-1	TRBV11-3	NA	NA	ASSFGNTSYRDEQF
TRBJ2-5	TRBV29-1	TRBD2	many	SVEVGTSGSETQY
TRBJ2-5	TRBV20-1	NA	many	SARAPERGETQY
TRBJ2-1	TRBV5-1	NA	few	ASSLGSGLQNEQF
TRBJ2-1	TRBV6-5	NA	many	ASSYLGGAYNEQF
TRBJ2-2	TRBV4-1	NA	many	ASKAGPTGELF
TRBJ2-2	TRBV10-3	TRBD2	many	AISASLADGTGELF
TRBJ2-7	TRBV12-3/TRBV12-4	TRBD2	few	ASSFGGGEQY
TRBJ1-2	TRBV13	TRBD1	NA	ASSYGTDNNYGYT
TRBJ1-2	TRBV29-1	TRBD1	many	SVGDRGYYGYT
TRBJ2-3	TRBV7-3	NA	many	ASSPGIGDTSTDTQY
TRBJ2-1	TRBV5-1	NA	NA	ASSLSLHEQF
TRBJ1-5	TRBV12-3/TRBV12-4	NA	few	ASSLFTGGNQPQH
TRBJ1-5	TRBV28	NA	NA	ASSLLKGGNQPQH
TRBJ2-7	TRBV6-1	TRBD1	few	ATQGVGSTSYEQY
TRBJ2-7	TRBV20-1	TRBD2	many	SARSGSGDEQY
TRBJ2-2	TRBV28	TRBD1	many	ASSLSRQGPDTGELF
TRBJ2-7	TRBV13	NA	NA	ASSLTGRYEQY
TRBJ2-5	TRBV11-3	NA	NA	ASSLWTQETQY
TRBJ2-1	TRBV29-1	NA	NA	SVERREQF
TRBJ1-3	TRBV5-6	NA	many	ASSLREDENTIY
TRBJ2-3	TRBV4-1	TRBD1	many	ASSHQDRGDTQY
TRBJ1-1	TRBV10-3	TRBD1	few	DIGPRGGDTEAF
TRBJ1-1	TRBV28	NA	few	ASRPLQGGGTEAF
TRBJ2-1	TRBV4-1	TRBD2	NA	ASRDTSGSRNEQF
TRBJ2-1	TRBV27	NA	NA	ASALSYNEQF
TRBJ2-3	TRBV7-6	TRBD2	many	ASSLLIGRGTDTQY
TRBJ1-5	TRBV4-1	NA	NA	ASSQGIGENNQPQH
TRBJ2-2	TRBV4-1	NA	many	ASSHPLQGNGELF
TRBJ1-6	TRBV3-1	NA	few	ASSQEPLNASPLH
TRBJ1-1	TRBV4-1	NA	NA	ASSQGQPNTEAF